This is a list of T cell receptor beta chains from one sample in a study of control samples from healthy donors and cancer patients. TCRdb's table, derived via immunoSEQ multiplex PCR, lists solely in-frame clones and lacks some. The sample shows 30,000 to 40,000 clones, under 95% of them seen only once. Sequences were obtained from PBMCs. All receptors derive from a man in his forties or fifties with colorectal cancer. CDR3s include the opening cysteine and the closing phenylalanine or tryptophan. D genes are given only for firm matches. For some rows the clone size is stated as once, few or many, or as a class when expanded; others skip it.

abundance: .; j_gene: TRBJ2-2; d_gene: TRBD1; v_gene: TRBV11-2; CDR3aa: CASSLGTGGNTGELFF; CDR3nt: TGTGCCAGCAGCTTAGGTACAGGGGGGAACACCGGGGAGCTGTTTTTT
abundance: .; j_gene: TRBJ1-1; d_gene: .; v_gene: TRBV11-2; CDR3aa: CASSLAPGDGTEAFF; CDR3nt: TGTGCCAGCAGCTTAGCCCCAGGGGACGGCACTGAAGCTTTCTTT
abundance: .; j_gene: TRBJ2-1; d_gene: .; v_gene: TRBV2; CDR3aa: CASIQTGALGNEQFF; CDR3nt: TGTGCCAGCATCCAAACGGGGGCCCTAGGGAATGAGCAGTTCTTC
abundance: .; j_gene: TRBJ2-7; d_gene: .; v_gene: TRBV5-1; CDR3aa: CASSPTTASYEQYF; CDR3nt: TGCGCCAGCAGCCCGACCACGGCCTCCTACGAGCAGTACTTC
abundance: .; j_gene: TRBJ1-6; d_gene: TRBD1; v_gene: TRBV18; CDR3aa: CASSTTGGRDSPLHF; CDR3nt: TGTGCCAGCTCGACGACAGGGGGCAGGGATTCACCCCTCCACTTT
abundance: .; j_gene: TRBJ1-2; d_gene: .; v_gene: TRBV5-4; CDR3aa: CASSLGAVSNYGYTF; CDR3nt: TGTGCCAGCAGCTTGGGGGCAGTTTCTAACTATGGCTACACCTTC
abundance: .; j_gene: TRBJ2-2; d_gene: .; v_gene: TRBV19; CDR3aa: CASSTGGTGELFF; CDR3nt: TGTGCCAGTAGTACGGGTGGGACCGGGGAGCTGTTTTTT
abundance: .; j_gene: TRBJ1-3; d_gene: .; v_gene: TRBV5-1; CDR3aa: CASSPDPSGNTIYF; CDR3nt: TGCGCCAGCAGCCCCGACCCCTCGGGAAACACCATATATTTT
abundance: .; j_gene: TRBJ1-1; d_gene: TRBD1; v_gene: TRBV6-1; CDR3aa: CASSDLSDRGTEAFF; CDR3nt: TGTGCCAGCAGTGACCTTTCGGACAGGGGTACTGAAGCTTTCTTT
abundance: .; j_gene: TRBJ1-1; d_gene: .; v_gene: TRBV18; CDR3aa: CASSPQGGNTEAFF; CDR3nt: TGTGCCAGCTCACCCCAGGGAGGGAACACTGAAGCTTTCTTT
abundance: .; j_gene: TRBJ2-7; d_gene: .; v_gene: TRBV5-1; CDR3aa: CASSMPMGGDSYEQYF; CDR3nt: TGCGCCAGCAGCATGCCTATGGGGGGAGACTCCTACGAGCAGTACTTC
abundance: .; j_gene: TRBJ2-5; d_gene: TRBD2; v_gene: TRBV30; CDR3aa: CAWSAVAGGPGSQYF; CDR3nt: TGTGCCTGGAGTGCGGTAGCGGGGGGGCCAGGGTCCCAGTACTTC
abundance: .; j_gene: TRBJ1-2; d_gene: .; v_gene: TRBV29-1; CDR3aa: CSVKTLAHYGYTF; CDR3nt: TGCAGCGTTAAGACTCTCGCTCACTATGGCTACACCTTC
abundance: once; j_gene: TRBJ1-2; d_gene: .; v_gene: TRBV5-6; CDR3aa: CASSLDGGNYGYTF; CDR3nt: TGTGCCAGCAGCTTGGACGGGGGCAACTATGGCTACACCTTC
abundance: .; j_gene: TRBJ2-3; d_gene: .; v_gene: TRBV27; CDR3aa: CASTLKMGGDTQYF; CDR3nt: TGTGCCAGCACCCTAAAAATGGGCGGGGATACGCAGTATTTT
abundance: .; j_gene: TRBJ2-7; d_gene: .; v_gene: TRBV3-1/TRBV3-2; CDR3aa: CASSQGYEQYF; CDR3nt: TGTGCCAGCAGCCAAGGCTACGAGCAGTACTTC
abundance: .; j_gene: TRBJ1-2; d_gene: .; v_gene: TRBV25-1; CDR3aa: CASSEGGMDYGYTF; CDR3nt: TGTGCCAGCAGTGAAGGGGGAATGGACTATGGCTACACCTTC